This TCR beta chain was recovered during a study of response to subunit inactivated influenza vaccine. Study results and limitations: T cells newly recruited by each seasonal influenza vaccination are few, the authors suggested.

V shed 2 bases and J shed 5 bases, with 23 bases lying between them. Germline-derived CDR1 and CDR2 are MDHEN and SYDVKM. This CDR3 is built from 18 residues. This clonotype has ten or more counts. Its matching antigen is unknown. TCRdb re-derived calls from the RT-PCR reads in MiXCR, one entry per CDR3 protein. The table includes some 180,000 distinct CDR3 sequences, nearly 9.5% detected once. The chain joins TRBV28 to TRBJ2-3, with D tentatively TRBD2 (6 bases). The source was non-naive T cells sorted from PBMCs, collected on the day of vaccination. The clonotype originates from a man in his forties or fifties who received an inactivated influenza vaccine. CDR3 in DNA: TGTGCCAGCAGTTTAGGAGGGTTTTGGCCCAGCACCGGAGATACGCAGTATTTT. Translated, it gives CASSLGGFWPSTGDTQYF.